This T cell receptor (beta chain) was observed in a study of cytomegalovirus exposure and HLA in healthy donors. The wider study: Early on, a data release was issued that held 80 million or so unique TCRs from HLA-typed donors. Study-level points and caveats: Common viral pathogens seemed to be connected with several of the most significant clusters, according to a later analysis. Sequence variants that were highly shared formed a cluster that was likely a sequencing artifact.

With 60 Vbeta and 13 Jbeta primers, the PCR was carried out. Profiling relied on immunoSEQ multiplex PCR, and the TCRdb table lists in-frame clones only, not all of them. The data show approximately 140,000 clones, 79% seen once. The CDR3 length is 15 residues. The V segment lost 5 bases and the J segment 9 bases; nucleotides outside the gene matches: 6. CDR1 and CDR2 from the germline V gene are SGHTA and FQGTGA. A few counts support this clone. Antigen unknown. Each donor's status was that of a healthy bone marrow donor. This chain connects TRBV7-3 to TRBJ2-1, with 14 bases that match TRBD2. Sequencing used PBMCs. This TCR was sampled from a man aged 50-59 years in good health and CMV-seropositive. This CDR3 reads CASSQTSGRGSEQFF. CDR3 coding DNA: TGTGCCAGCAGCCAGACTAGCGGGAGGGGCAGTGAGCAGTTCTTC.